One and the same sample provided the 22 T cell receptor beta chains below, sequenced in a study of siplizumab effects on memory and regulatory T cells. Clones were read by immunoSEQ multiplex PCR, and TCRdb kept only the in-frame ones, dropping some. This table has around 87,000 clones, 85% to 90% appearing once. The specimen was CD4+ T cells sorted from blood. Every receptor here comes from a human donor in good health.

This chain links TRBV28 with TRBJ2-7; 14 nucleotides align to TRBD2. There are 16 residues in the CDR3. CDR1 and CDR2 (germline): MDHEN, SYDVKM. The V and J ends lost 6 bases and 5 bases, in that order; junction bases with no gene match: 9. The CDR3 reads CASRHLGLAGVNEQYF. The CDR3 nucleotides are TGTGCCAGCAGACACTTGGGACTAGCGGGAGTTAACGAGCAGTACTTC.

The chain couples TRBV27 to TRBJ1-4; tentative D call: TRBD1 (6 bases). V gave up 5 bases and J gave up 8 bases, with 18 bases separating them. Germline CDR1 reads MNHEY; CDR2 reads SMNVEV (reference sequence). This CDR3 region has 15 residues. CDR3 loop: CASSRAQGGKEKLFF. The CDR3, as DNA: TGTGCCAGCAGTCGTGCACAGGGCGGGAAGGAAAAACTGTTTTTT.

The gene calls are TRBV7-2 and TRBJ2-3; 8 positions agree with TRBD2. CDR3 length equals 14 residues. The V segment lost 4 bases and the J segment 5 bases; nucleotides outside the gene matches: 5. Germline CDR1 and CDR2: SGHTA and FQGNSA. CDR3 coding DNA: TGTGCCAGCAGCTCCGGGAGGGCCGGAGATACGCAGTATTTT. Translating gives CASSSGRAGDTQYF.

The chain carries TRBV18 and TRBJ1-1; no clear D gene. Germline CDR1 is KGHSH and CDR2 is LQKENI. This CDR3 is 15 amino acids long. V was clipped by 1 base and J by 2 bases, with 11 bases between them. CDR3 region: CASSPRAGGNTEAFF. CDR3 coding DNA: TGTGCCAGCTCACCACGGGCAGGAGGAAACACTGAAGCTTTCTTT.

This clone was seen a single time. The chain recombines TRBV19 with TRBJ2-3; D gene ambiguous. Between the trimmed V and J ends, which lost 3 bases and 4 bases, there was a span of 14 bases. This CDR3 comprises 15 residues. The germline V gene encodes CDR1 LNHDA and CDR2 SQIVND (reference sequence). CDR3 coding DNA: TGTGCCAGTAGTATTACAAGGGTACTGGCAGATACGCAGTATTTT. Translated, it gives CASSITRVLADTQYF.

This clone was counted once. V is TRBV4-2 and J is TRBJ2-7, with 8 bases aligning to TRBD2. Trimming at V came to 4 bases and at J to 0 bases, leaving 2 bases not matched to a gene. The germline CDR1 and CDR2 sequences are LGHNA and YNFKEQ. This CDR3 is 14 amino acids long. CDR3: CASSRSGSSYEQYF. CDR3 DNA: TGTGCCAGCAGCCGGAGCGGGAGCTCCTACGAGCAGTACTTC.

J is TRBJ1-5 and V is TRBV12-5; D is possibly TRBD1 (6 bases). Germline CDR1 is LGHNT and CDR2 is FRNRAP. The ends were cut back, 0 bases at V and 6 bases at J, with 9 bases in the middle. CDR3 length equals 14 residues. The CDR3 DNA follows: TGTGCTAGTGGTTTGGTACAGGGCGGTCAGCCCCAGCATTTT. Protein product: CASGLVQGGQPQHF.

This chain uses TRBV12-5 with TRBJ2-2, with no clear D. V gave up 0 bases and J gave up 6 bases, with 8 bases separating them. The CDR3 extends over 14 amino acids. The germline CDR1 and CDR2 sequences are LGHNT and FRNRAP. The CDR3 sequence is CASGLVPSSGELFF. The CDR3 region has the DNA TGTGCTAGTGGTTTGGTACCGAGTTCCGGGGAGCTGTTTTTT.

This clone has only one observation. This sequence joins TRBV2 and TRBJ1-2; D remains unclear. Looked up from germline, CDR1 is SNHLY and CDR2 is FYNNEI. V lost 1 base, J lost 0 bases, and 9 bases lay in between. The CDR3 sequence is 15 residues long. CDR3 region: CASSEVWAPNYGYTF. In DNA, the CDR3 is TGTGCCAGCAGTGAAGTCTGGGCGCCTAACTATGGCTACACCTTC.

This sequence joins TRBV21-1 and TRBJ2-2; TRBD2, the D gene given by the table, was not confirmed from the DNA. TRBV21-1 is classified as a pseudogene. CDR3 length equals 22 residues. For the CDR3, the DNA is TGTGCCAGCAGCACCCACACGAAGGGGGCGACTAGCGGGAGGCCACGCACCGGGGAGCTGTTTTTT. Protein sequence: CASSTHTKGATSGRPRTGELFF.

The rearrangement links TRBV5-4 to TRBJ2-4; possibly TRBD1 or TRBD2 for D (6 bases each). The germline V and J ends were trimmed by 4 bases and 5 bases, with 16 bases remaining between them. This CDR3 spans 15 amino acids. CDR1 SGHNT and CDR2 YYREEE come from the germline V gene (reference sequence). The CDR3 DNA follows: TGTGCCAGCAGCGGAGGGGGGAGTAGGGAAAACATTCAGTACTTC. This sequence encodes CASSGGGSRENIQYF.

The chain couples TRBV7-2 to TRBJ2-3; no reliable D call. Germline V CDR1 and CDR2: SGHTA, FQGNSA. The CDR3 is made up of 17 amino acids. V was clipped by 2 bases and J by 0 bases, with 15 bases between them. CDR3 sequence reads: CASSLTSRGSSTDTQYF. The CDR3 DNA follows: TGTGCCAGCAGCTTAACCTCTCGCGGTTCTAGCACAGATACGCAGTATTTT.

The V and J genes are TRBV29-1 and TRBJ2-3; no definite D call. This CDR3 spans 12 amino acids. From germline, CDR1 is SQVTM and CDR2 ANQGSEA. Trimming removed 5 bases at V and 6 bases at J, with 12 bases between. The CDR3 coding sequence is TGCAGCGTTAGGGCCTCCCCCGATACGCAGTATTTT. Amino acid sequence: CSVRASPDTQYF.

The chain is built from TRBV5-1 and TRBJ1-2; tentative D call: TRBD1 (6 bases). Per the germline V gene, CDR1 is SGHRS and CDR2 is YFSETQ. The CDR3 sequence is 14 residues long. V shed 4 bases and J shed 2 bases, with 12 bases lying between them. This chain's CDR3 is CASSAGAGNYGYTF. In nucleotides, the CDR3 is TGCGCCAGCAGCGCGGGGGCCGGGAACTATGGCTACACCTTC.

This clone was observed a few times. The chain joins TRBV15 to TRBJ2-1, with D possibly being TRBD2 (6 bases). The germline V gene encodes CDR1 LNHNV and CDR2 YYDKDF (reference sequence). This CDR3 is 17 amino acids long. V lost 2 bases and J lost 7, with 21 bases in between. DNA of the CDR3: TGTGCCACCAGCAGAACCCCCAGGCCGGGAGTATTTAATGAGCAGTTCTTC. This codes for CATSRTPRPGVFNEQFF.

V gene TRBV5-6 combines with J gene TRBJ2-5; TRBD2 might be the D (5 bases). The CDR3 runs 17 residues. CDR1 is SGHDT and CDR2 is YYEEEE in the germline V gene. The germline V and J ends were trimmed by 0 bases and 1 base, with 16 bases remaining between them. CDR3 sequence (DNA): TGTGCCAGCAGCTTGGAAGGCTTCGGGAATATCCAAGAGACCCAGTACTTC. This gives the protein CASSLEGFGNIQETQYF.

The gene calls are TRBV29-1 and TRBJ2-1; no definite D call. Trimming took off 4 bases at V and 7 bases at J, with 14 bases between the two ends. CDR3 size: 13 residues. The germline V gene encodes CDR1 SQVTM and CDR2 ANQGSEA. The CDR3 coding sequence is TGCAGCGTTGGACACGTCTTTAGGAATGAGCAGTTCTTC. Translation: CSVGHVFRNEQFF.

The chain is built from TRBV28 and TRBJ2-1; no firm D call. V dropped 2 bases and J dropped 4 bases, with 9 bases sitting between them. CDR1 is MDHEN, CDR2 SYDVKM, per germline. The CDR3 loop spans 14 amino acids. The CDR3, as DNA: TGTGCCAGCAGTTTAGTGGGCTTGTACAATGAGCAGTTCTTC. This encodes CASSLVGLYNEQFF.

The V gene is TRBV18, the J gene TRBJ2-7; D is uncertain. This CDR3 is 13 amino acids long. CDR1 is KGHSH, CDR2 LQKENI, per germline. V shed 2 bases and J shed 3 bases, with 8 bases lying between them. CDR3 region: CASSPIGSYEQYF. The CDR3 DNA reads as TGTGCCAGCTCACCAATAGGCAGCTACGAGCAGTACTTC.

The chain uses TRBV6-5 and TRBJ2-2; D may be TRBD1 (6 bases). The CDR3 has 16 residues. The germline gives CDR1 MNHEY, CDR2 SVGAGI. Trimming removed 2 bases at V and 7 bases at J, with 17 bases between. Written as DNA, the CDR3 is TGTGCCAGCAGTTACCGGACAGCCACAACGTTCGGGGAGCTGTTTTTT. It translates to CASSYRTATTFGELFF.

This sequence joins TRBV5-1 and TRBJ1-1; D is ambiguous. Germline V gene data show CDR1 as SGHRS and CDR2 as YFSETQ. The CDR3 length is 15 residues. V was trimmed by 5 bases and J by 0 bases, leaving 14 bases between them. The CDR3 spells CASSMRVGMNTEAFF. The CDR3 coding sequence is TGCGCCAGCAGTATGCGGGTGGGCATGAACACTGAAGCTTTCTTT.

The V gene is TRBV5-1, the J gene TRBJ2-2; D remains ambiguous. The V gene lost 3 bases and the J gene lost 4 bases, with 10 bases spanning the gap. CDR1 is SGHRS, CDR2 YFSETQ, per germline. The CDR3 is made up of 14 amino acids. CDR3 coding DNA: TGCGCCAGCAGCTCAAGCCCCGCCACCGGGGAGCTGTTTTTT. It yields the protein CASSSSPATGELFF. The full variable domain, completed using reference TRBV5-1 and TRBJ2-2, is KAGVTQTPRYLIKTRGQQVTLSCSPISGHRSVSWYQQTPGQGLQFLFEYFSETQRNKGNFPGRFSGRQFSNSRSEMNVSTLELGDSALYLCASSSSPATGELFFGEGSRLTVL.